The 20 T cell receptor beta chains below come from one sample, sequenced in a study of CD8+CD57+ T cells in acquired aplastic anemia. Sequenced patients had shown CD8+CD57+ cell expansion by flow cytometry. The template for TCR beta VDJ and CDR3 sequence profiling was genomic DNA. Using its own MiXCR run on the reads, TCRdb lists one record per CDR3 protein. The table lists approximately 200,000 distinct CDR3 sequences, roughly 50% of them singletons. Sequencing was carried out using sorted CD4+, CD8+, or CD8+CD57+ T cells (not recorded which) from PBMCs. These receptors all come from a human donor with aplastic anemia.

The chain recombines TRBV7-2 with TRBJ2-7, with 10 bases matching TRBD1. V shed 8 bases and J 6 bases; nucleotides not matched to a gene: 10. CDR1 is SGHTA, CDR2 FQGNSA, per germline. The CDR3 length is 14 residues. CDR3 DNA: TGTGCCAGCCGGGGAGGACAGGGGGGCGTCGAGCAGTACTTC. This gives the protein CASRGGQGGVEQYF.

This clonotype showed up just a few times. This may come from a read error, since a much larger clone is one base off. J is TRBJ2-1 and V is TRBV7-9; 10 nucleotides agree with TRBD2. The CDR3 is made up of 15 amino acids. CDR1 SEHNR and CDR2 FQNEAQ come from the germline V gene (reference sequence). Trimming cost V 4 bases and J 7 bases; bases outside gene matches: 7. The CDR3 DNA is TGTGCCAGCAGCTCGCTAGCGGGGGTGTGGAATGAGCAGTTCTTC. Residues: CASSSLAGVWNEQFF.

This chain uses TRBV19 with TRBJ1-6; possibly TRBD1 for D (6 bases). Germline CDR1 and CDR2: LNHDA and SQIVND (reference sequence). CDR3 length: 12 residues. V gave up 7 bases and J gave up 10 bases, with 11 bases separating them. The CDR3 region is CASTGGQSPLHF. CDR3 nucleotides: TGTGCCAGTACGGGGGGGCAATCACCCCTCCACTTT. Based on the CDR3 plus reference TRBV19 and TRBJ1-6, the full variable domain is DGGITQSPKYLFRKEGQNVTLSCEQNLNHDAMYWYRQDPGQGLRLIYYSQIVNDFQKGDIAEGYSVSREKKESFPLTVTSAQKNPTAFYLCASTGGQSPLHFGNGTRLTVT.

The chain links TRBV4-3 to TRBJ2-3; D is undetermined. Germline V gives CDR1 LGHNA, CDR2 YSLEER. The CDR3 loop spans 16 amino acids. Deletions cut 0 bases from V and 0 bases from J, with 10 bases between. This CDR3 is CASSQEVEGSTDTQYF. For the CDR3, the DNA is TGCGCCAGCAGCCAAGAGGTAGAAGGAAGCACAGATACGCAGTATTTT.

This clonotype was picked up one time. The chain links TRBV7-9 to TRBJ2-7, with TRBD2 as a possible D gene (6 bases). Germline V gene data show CDR1 as SEHNR and CDR2 as FQNEAQ (reference sequence). Trimming pared 3 bases from V and 6 bases from J, leaving 12 bases between. This CDR3 has 13 amino acids. The CDR3 loop reads CASSFREPGEQYF. CDR3 nucleotides: TGTGCCAGCAGCTTTCGGGAGCCGGGCGAGCAGTACTTC. The variable domain in full, completed from reference TRBV7-9 and TRBJ2-7, reads DTGVSQNPRHKITKRGQNVTFRCDPISEHNRLYWYRQTLGQGPEFLTYFQNEAQLEKSRLLSDRFSAERPKGSFSTLEIQRTEQGDSAMYLCASSFREPGEQYFGPGTRLTVT.

This clonotype was seen at least ten times. The gene calls are TRBV12-3 or TRBV12-4 and TRBJ1-6; D unclear. This CDR3 region has 14 residues. Between the trimmed V and J ends, which lost 3 bases and 7 bases, there was a span of 10 bases. CDR3 bases: TGTGCCAGCAGTTTCCGAGAGGTGAATTCACCCCTCCACTTT. This translates into CASSFREVNSPLHF.

This sequence joins TRBV9 and TRBJ2-5, with TRBD2 matching 13 bases. The V and J ends lost 4 bases and 5 bases, in that order; junction bases with no gene match: 8. Per the germline V gene, CDR1 is SGDLS and CDR2 is YYNGEE. The CDR3 has 16 amino acids. This CDR3 reads CASSTTSGGARETQYF. The CDR3, as DNA: TGTGCCAGCAGCACCACTAGCGGGGGGGCACGGGAGACCCAGTACTTC.

The chain combines TRBV2 with TRBJ2-2; the D is unclear. The CDR3 is made up of 15 amino acids. Germline V gives CDR1 SNHLY, CDR2 FYNNEI. V lost 4 bases and J lost 5, with 14 bases in between. The CDR3 is CASSVEVGRTGELFF. CDR3 bases: TGTGCCAGCAGTGTAGAGGTCGGGCGGACCGGGGAGCTGTTTTTT.

This clonotype was found many times. V is TRBV3-1 and J is TRBJ2-6; D is uncertain. The germline CDR1 and CDR2 sequences are LGHDT and YNNKEL (reference sequence). V dropped 0 bases and J dropped 2 bases, with 5 bases sitting between them. The CDR3 runs 15 residues. CDR3 amino acids: CASSQENPGANVLTF. For the CDR3, the DNA is TGTGCCAGCAGCCAAGAGAATCCTGGGGCCAACGTCCTGACTTTC.

This chain uses TRBV7-3 with TRBJ2-1; the D is unclear. The CDR3 sequence is 17 residues long. Germline loops: CDR1 SGHTA, CDR2 FQGTGA. V lost 0 bases to trimming and J lost 12 bases, with 24 bases between them. CDR3 sequence reads: CASSLTGYSQTTDTQFF. CDR3 coding DNA: TGTGCCAGCAGCTTAACTGGCTATAGTCAGACAACAGATACGCAGTTCTTC. The full variable domain, with the rest looked up from reference TRBV7-3 and TRBJ2-1, is GAGVSQTPSNKVTEKGKYVELRCDPISGHTALYWYRQSLGQGPEFLIYFQGTGAADDSGLPNDRFFAVRPEGSVSTLKIQRTERGDSAVYLCASSLTGYSQTTDTQFFGPGTRLTVL.

This clonotype was found a few times. The CDR3 region is CASSEVPTNSGNTIYF. Written as DNA, the CDR3 is TGTGCCAGCAGTGAAGTCCCGACGAACTCTGGAAACACCATATATTTT. This chain joins TRBV6-5 and TRBJ1-3; D is unresolved. This CDR3 has 16 residues. The germline V gene has CDR1 MNHEY and CDR2 SVGAGI. The ends were cut back, 5 bases at V and 0 bases at J, with 14 bases in the middle.

This clonotype appeared many times. V and J are TRBV18 and TRBJ2-3; D is uncertain. Looked up from germline, CDR1 is KGHSH and CDR2 is LQKENI. The CDR3 has 13 residues. Trimming left V 1 base short and J 2 bases short, with 4 bases between. CDR3 loop: CASSPQATDTQYF. The CDR3 coding sequence is TGTGCCAGCTCACCACAGGCCACAGATACGCAGTATTTT.

The genes are TRBV7-6 and TRBJ2-3; 9 nucleotides agree with TRBD1. From germline, CDR1 is SGHVS and CDR2 FNYEAQ. V shed 1 base and J 1 base; nucleotides not matched to a gene: 0. The CDR3 covers 15 residues. The CDR3 loop is CASSLGQGGTDTQYF. In DNA, the CDR3 is TGTGCCAGCAGCTTAGGACAGGGGGGCACAGATACGCAGTATTTT.

V and J are TRBV9 and TRBJ2-2; D may be TRBD2 (5 bases). CDR3 length: 13 amino acids. V was trimmed by 0 bases and J by 7 bases, leaving 7 bases between them. Germline-derived CDR1 and CDR2 are SGDLS and YYNGEE. The CDR3 sequence is CASSVEGSGELFF. CDR3 DNA sequence: TGTGCCAGCAGCGTAGAAGGGAGCGGGGAGCTGTTTTTT.

V and J are TRBV7-9 and TRBJ2-7, with D tentatively TRBD2 (5 bases). CDR1 and CDR2 from the germline V gene are SEHNR and FQNEAQ (reference sequence). CDR3 size: 13 residues. V dropped 3 bases and J dropped 6 bases, with 12 bases sitting between them. This chain's CDR3 is CASSFPGTVEQYV. The CDR3 DNA reads TGTGCCAGCAGCTTCCCGGGAACCGTCGAGCAGTACGTC.

The J gene is TRBJ1-2, the V gene TRBV7-2; 10 nucleotides line up with TRBD1. The CDR3 extends over 16 amino acids. The V segment lost 6 bases and the J segment 5 bases; nucleotides outside the gene matches: 12. The germline V gene has CDR1 SGHTA and CDR2 FQGNSA. For the CDR3, the DNA is TGTGCCAGCAGTCCACCGGGACAGGGGACCGTATATGGCTACACCTTC. Translating gives CASSPPGQGTVYGYTF.

The chain has TRBV2 and TRBJ2-3, with unresolved D. The CDR3 has 12 amino acids. Germline-derived CDR1 and CDR2 are SNHLY and FYNNEI. Trimming removed 1 base at V and 5 bases at J, with 4 bases between. DNA for the CDR3: TGTGCCAGCAGTGAAGGCGTAGATACGCAGTATTTT. Its translation is CASSEGVDTQYF.

This clonotype was seen ten or more times. The V call is TRBV2, the J call TRBJ1-1, with 9 bases lining up with TRBD1. Germline V gives CDR1 SNHLY, CDR2 FYNNEI. Trimming took 6 bases from V and 4 from J; bases not matched to a gene: 9. The CDR3 totals 15 residues. The CDR3 protein is CASSLGQGGPTEAFF. In nucleotides, the CDR3 is TGTGCCAGCAGCCTGGGACAGGGAGGACCCACTGAAGCTTTCTTT.

This clonotype was counted many times. The DNA for the CDR3 is TGTGCCAGCAGCTTAGGGGGCAGGACCGGGGAGCTGTTTTTT. Amino acid sequence: CASSLGGRTGELFF. This chain joins TRBV7-6 and TRBJ2-2, with D possibly matching TRBD1 (5 bases). The CDR3 consists of 14 residues. V was trimmed by 1 base and J by 5 bases, leaving 8 bases between them. CDR1 and CDR2 from the germline V gene are SGHVS and FNYEAQ.

This clonotype showed up many times. The CDR3 spells CASSYPGLAGRYEQYF. The CDR3 nucleotides read TGTGCCAGCAGTTACCCCGGACTAGCGGGGCGTTACGAGCAGTACTTC. The chain links TRBV6-2 or TRBV6-3 to TRBJ2-7; 12 bases agree with TRBD2. The germline gives CDR1 MNHEY, CDR2 SVGEGT. This CDR3 spans 16 amino acids. V shed 2 bases, J shed 4 bases, and the junction held 6 bases outside the gene matches.